The 27 T cell receptor beta chains in this list originate from one sample, sequenced in a study of blood T cell repertoires in COVID-19. Using immunoSEQ multiplex PCR, the repertoire was profiled, and TCRdb retains in-frame clones only, with some absent. Of tens of thousands of clones listed, about 82% are singletons. Input material: peripheral blood. These receptors were taken from a woman aged 70-85 years with active or convalescent COVID-19.

The chain is built from TRBV7-2 and TRBJ2-5; a weak D match, TRBD2 (6 bases). The CDR3 is made up of 14 amino acids. V was shortened by 5 bases and J by 1 base, with 11 bases between the two germline ends. Per germline, CDR1 SGHTA and CDR2 FQGNSA. CDR3 sequence (DNA): TGTGCCAGCAGCCCACCCGGGAGCCAAGAGACCCAGTACTTC. It specifies CASSPPGSQETQYF. The entire variable domain, with the rest obtained from reference TRBV7-2 and TRBJ2-5, is as follows: GAGVSQSPSNKVTEKGKDVELRCDPISGHTALYWYRQSLGQGLEFLIYFQGNSAPDKSGLPSDRFSAERTGGSVSTLTIQRTQQEDSAVYLCASSPPGSQETQYFGPGTRLLVL.

V usage is TRBV14 and J usage is TRBJ2-5; 10 nucleotides agree with TRBD2. Germline values: CDR1 SGHDN, CDR2 FVKESK. V lost 2 bases to trimming and J lost 2 bases; unmatched junction nucleotides: 11. CDR3 size: 18 residues. Here the CDR3 reads CASSQLRRVAGGQETQYF. CDR3 sequence (DNA): TGTGCCAGCAGCCAATTGAGACGCGTAGCGGGGGGACAAGAGACCCAGTACTTC.

The genes are TRBV2 and TRBJ2-2; 7 positions match TRBD1. The germline CDR1 and CDR2 sequences are SNHLY and FYNNEI. The CDR3 covers 15 residues. Trimming removed 6 bases from V and 0 bases from J; junction bases left unmatched: 4. CDR3 amino acids: CASRNGQANTGELFF. CDR3 in DNA: TGTGCCAGCAGAAATGGACAGGCGAACACCGGGGAGCTGTTTTTT.

This chain uses TRBV7-9 with TRBJ1-3, with TRBD1 matching 9 bases. Trimming took 5 bases from V and 0 from J; bases not matched to a gene: 5. Germline-derived CDR1 and CDR2 are SEHNR and FQNEAQ (reference sequence). CDR3 length: 16 amino acids. CDR3 nucleotide sequence: TGTGCCAGCAGCCGTCGGACAGGGGCCTCTGGAAACACCATATATTTT. It encodes CASSRRTGASGNTIYF. Full variable domain (remainder filled in from reference TRBV7-9 and TRBJ1-3): DTGVSQNPRHKITKRGQNVTFRCDPISEHNRLYWYRQTLGQGPEFLTYFQNEAQLEKSRLLSDRFSAERPKGSFSTLEIQRTEQGDSAMYLCASSRRTGASGNTIYFGEGSWLTVV.

The rearrangement uses TRBV4-1 and TRBJ1-5, with TRBD1 matching 10 bases. Trimming at V came to 1 base and at J to 1 base, leaving 4 bases not matched to a gene. Germline-derived CDR1 and CDR2 are MGHRA and YSYEKL. This CDR3 has 17 residues. The CDR3 nucleotides are TGCGCCAGCAGCCAAGTTGGGGACAGGGGAAGCAATCAGCCCCAGCATTTT. Residues: CASSQVGDRGSNQPQHF.

This chain links TRBV28 with TRBJ2-3; TRBD2 matches at 9 bases. The CDR3 covers 16 residues. Germline V gene sequence: CDR1 MDHEN, CDR2 SYDVKM. V gave up 7 bases and J gave up 3 bases; unmatched junction bases: 11. DNA of the CDR3: TGTGCCAGCACCCCGCGTAGCGGGGGTGGTACAGATACGCAGTATTTT. This translates into CASTPRSGGGTDTQYF.

This chain links TRBV6-5 with TRBJ2-7; a possible D gene is TRBD2 (6 bases). Trimming took 2 bases from V and 4 from J, leaving 9 bases between them. Per germline, CDR1 MNHEY and CDR2 SVGAGI. This CDR3 contains 13 residues. CDR3 coding DNA: TGTGCCAGCAGTTACCCCGGGACTTACGAGCAGTACTTC. It yields the protein CASSYPGTYEQYF.

V is TRBV9 and J is TRBJ2-1; 10 bases match TRBD2. After removal of 0 bases from V and 8 bases from J, the junction contained 11 bases not matched to a gene. CDR1 and CDR2 (germline): SGDLS, YYNGEE. The CDR3 is 17 residues long. The CDR3 coding sequence is TGTGCCAGCAGCGTAGCTATAGGTCTAGCGGGGGTTGATGAGCAGTTCTTC. It specifies CASSVAIGLAGVDEQFF.

The chain joins TRBV7-9 to TRBJ1-2, with 7 bases identical to TRBD1. CDR3 size: 15 residues. Germline-derived CDR1 and CDR2 are SEHNR and FQNEAQ (reference sequence). The junction had 6 bases not matched to a gene; V was cut back by 1 base and J by 4 bases. The chain's CDR3 is CASSLEGAGSYGYTF. The CDR3 nucleotides read TGTGCCAGCAGCTTAGAGGGGGCTGGGAGCTATGGCTACACCTTC.

The V and J genes are TRBV12-3 or TRBV12-4 and TRBJ2-1; D might be TRBD2 (6 bases). The CDR3 contains 13 residues. Trimming shortened V by 3 bases and J by 6 bases, and 9 bases separated the two germline ends. The DNA of the CDR3 is TGTGCCAGCAGTTTCGCGGGACCCAATGAGCAGTTCTTC. Protein product: CASSFAGPNEQFF.

The chain employs TRBV6-5 and TRBJ1-3, with a weak D call TRBD1 (6 bases). Per germline, CDR1 MNHEY and CDR2 SVGAGI. V was shortened by 8 bases and J by 4 bases, with 18 bases between the two germline ends. This CDR3 is 15 amino acids long. For the CDR3, the DNA is TGTGCCAGCTCAATCCCAGGGACACCAGGAAACACCATATATTTT. It yields the protein CASSIPGTPGNTIYF.

V usage is TRBV29-1 and J usage is TRBJ1-2; 7 bases are shared with TRBD1. In germline, CDR1 is SQVTM, CDR2 ANQGSEA. CDR3 length: 24 amino acids. The V segment lost 7 bases and the J segment 0 bases; nucleotides outside the gene matches: 38. CDR3 in DNA: TGCAGCGCCCCTCAAACCGGGACAGCGTTTACCCGAGCCCAAAGCGACGCGGCTAACTATGGCTACACCTTC. Encoded protein: CSAPQTGTAFTRAQSDAANYGYTF. The full variable domain, completed using reference TRBV29-1 and TRBJ1-2, is SAVISQKPSRDICQRGTSLTIQCQVDSQVTMMFWYRQQPGQSLTLIATANQGSEATYESGFVIDKFPISRPNLTFSTLTVSNMSPEDSSIYLCSAPQTGTAFTRAQSDAANYGYTFGSGTRLTVV.

V usage is TRBV24-1 and J usage is TRBJ2-3; D may be TRBD1 (5 bases). Germline CDR1 KGHDR, CDR2 SFDVKD. There are 15 residues in the CDR3. With 3 bases removed from V and 6 bases from J, the gap between germline ends came to 15 bases. CDR3 coding DNA: TGTGCCACCAGTGATGGACCCGCAGGGTGGGATACGCAGTATTTT. This codes for CATSDGPAGWDTQYF.

The chain recombines TRBV7-2 with TRBJ2-5; 8 bases are a match to TRBD2. J gave up 5 bases and V 5 bases, and 10 bases lay outside the gene matches. The CDR3 has 15 amino acids. Looked up from germline, CDR1 is SGHTA and CDR2 is FQGNSA. The CDR3 loop is CASSLLAAEGETQYF. The DNA of the CDR3 is TGTGCCAGCAGCCTACTAGCGGCGGAGGGGGAGACCCAGTACTTC. The whole variable domain, filled in from reference TRBV7-2 and TRBJ2-5, reads GAGVSQSPSNKVTEKGKDVELRCDPISGHTALYWYRQSLGQGLEFLIYFQGNSAPDKSGLPSDRFSAERTGGSVSTLTIQRTQQEDSAVYLCASSLLAAEGETQYFGPGTRLLVL.

The chain employs TRBV7-2 and TRBJ1-1; D remains ambiguous. The CDR3 contains 13 residues. Trimming took 1 base from V and 11 from J, leaving 14 bases between them. The germline gives CDR1 SGHTA, CDR2 FQGNSA. CDR3 sequence: CASSLGSLSRAFF. The CDR3, as DNA: TGTGCCAGCAGCTTAGGAAGTTTAAGTCGGGCTTTCTTT.

The chain uses TRBV5-1 and TRBJ1-5; D is uncertain. The CDR3 has 13 amino acids. V was shortened by 0 bases and J by 4 bases, with 5 bases between the two germline ends. Germline lookup yields CDR1 SGHRS and CDR2 YFSETQ. The CDR3 is CASSLGENQPQHF. The CDR3 DNA reads TGCGCCAGCAGCTTGGGTGAGAATCAGCCCCAGCATTTT.

The chain carries TRBV7-2 and TRBJ1-3; no reliable D call. This CDR3 has 16 residues. CDR1 and CDR2 (germline): SGHTA, FQGNSA. The V end was cut by 4 bases, the J end by 2 bases, with 15 bases between. Here the CDR3 reads CASSSPSPRTGNTIYF. The DNA for the CDR3 is TGTGCCAGCAGCTCCCCGTCCCCGAGGACTGGAAACACCATATATTTT.

The gene calls are TRBV5-8 and TRBJ1-4; D might be TRBD1 (6 bases). The CDR3 covers 15 residues. Germline-derived CDR1 and CDR2 are SGHTS and YDEGEE. V shed 3 bases and J shed 2 bases, with 11 bases lying between them. CDR3 bases: TGTGCCAGCAGCTACCGGACAGTTACTAATGAAAAACTGTTTTTT. Residues: CASSYRTVTNEKLFF.

This chain links TRBV7-8 with TRBJ2-2; maybe TRBD1 (6 bases). V was shortened by 2 bases and J by 0 bases, with 10 bases between the two germline ends. Germline V gene sequence: CDR1 SGHVS, CDR2 FQNEAQ. The CDR3 totals 16 residues. CDR3 residues: CASSLRAGANTGELFF. CDR3 nucleotides: TGTGCCAGCAGCTTAAGGGCAGGGGCGAACACCGGGGAGCTGTTTTTT.

J is TRBJ2-3 and V is TRBV5-1; 7 bases match TRBD2. There are 15 residues in the CDR3. V was pared by 4 bases and J by 1 base, with 6 bases of the junction left unmatched. The germline V gene has CDR1 SGHRS and CDR2 YFSETQ. The CDR3 reads CASSQSGVGTDTQYF. The CDR3 DNA follows: TGCGCCAGCAGCCAGAGCGGGGTGGGCACAGATACGCAGTATTTT. Filled out from reference TRBV5-1 and TRBJ2-3, the complete variable domain reads KAGVTQTPRYLIKTRGQQVTLSCSPISGHRSVSWYQQTPGQGLQFLFEYFSETQRNKGNFPGRFSGRQFSNSRSEMNVSTLELGDSALYLCASSQSGVGTDTQYFGPGTRLTVL.

This sequence joins TRBV28 and TRBJ2-7; 11 bases are shared with TRBD2. The CDR3 is 15 amino acids. V lost 5 bases and J lost 3; bases outside the gene matches: 6. CDR1 and CDR2 (germline): MDHEN, SYDVKM. In DNA form, the CDR3 reads TGTGCCAGCAGTCTGACTAGCGGGGCTATCTACGAGCAGTACTTC. Its translation is CASSLTSGAIYEQYF.

The V and J genes are TRBV5-6 and TRBJ2-1, with no clear D. This CDR3 has 12 residues. Deletions cut 2 bases from V and 4 bases from J, with 4 bases between. The germline CDR1 and CDR2 sequences are SGHDT and YYEEEE. Written as DNA, the CDR3 is TGTGCCAGCAGCTTCGAGTACAATGAGCAGTTCTTC. Encoded protein: CASSFEYNEQFF.

This sequence joins TRBV3-1 (or the pseudogene TRBV3-2) and TRBJ1-5; a possible D gene is TRBD1 (5 bases). The CDR3 is 14 residues long. Germline-derived CDR1 and CDR2 are LGHDT and YNNKEL (reference sequence). V shed 2 bases and J shed 5 bases, with 10 bases lying between them. The CDR3 here is CASSQNQGYQPQHF. The DNA for the CDR3 is TGTGCCAGCAGCCAAAACCAGGGTTATCAGCCCCAGCATTTT.

V and J are TRBV20-1 and TRBJ1-1; D is uncertain. Germline loops: CDR1 DFQATT, CDR2 SNEGSKA (reference sequence). V was pared by 3 bases and J by 7 bases, with 9 bases between. CDR3 length: 11 residues. The CDR3 loop is CSASQQNEAFF. In DNA form, the CDR3 reads TGCAGTGCTAGCCAACAGAATGAAGCTTTCTTT.

The gene calls are TRBV27 and TRBJ1-2; D gene unclear. Trimming pared 6 bases from V and 0 bases from J, leaving 14 bases between. Germline CDR1 is MNHEY and CDR2 is SMNVEV (reference sequence). The CDR3 extends over 15 amino acids. The CDR3 bases are TGTGCCAGCAGGGAATCAGGAACGGCTAACTATGGCTACACCTTC. This gives the protein CASRESGTANYGYTF.

V is TRBV2 and J is TRBJ2-5; TRBD1 might be the D (7 bases). Germline V CDR1 and CDR2: SNHLY, FYNNEI. The CDR3 spans 15 residues. Trimming removed 1 base from V and 5 bases from J, with 14 bases in between. CDR3 protein: CASSEEGGGGETQYF. DNA of the CDR3: TGTGCCAGCAGTGAAGAAGGAGGGGGCGGGGAGACCCAGTACTTC.

V and J are TRBV5-1 and TRBJ2-7; D remains ambiguous. In germline, CDR1 is SGHRS, CDR2 YFSETQ. The CDR3 has 12 amino acids. V was pared by 4 bases and J by 0 bases, with 5 bases between. The CDR3 nucleotides read TGCGCCAGCAGCCCCGGCTCCTACGAGCAGTACTTC. Amino acids: CASSPGSYEQYF. Using reference TRBV5-1 and TRBJ2-7 for the parts outside the CDR3, the full variable domain is KAGVTQTPRYLIKTRGQQVTLSCSPISGHRSVSWYQQTPGQGLQFLFEYFSETQRNKGNFPGRFSGRQFSNSRSEMNVSTLELGDSALYLCASSPGSYEQYFGPGTRLTVT.